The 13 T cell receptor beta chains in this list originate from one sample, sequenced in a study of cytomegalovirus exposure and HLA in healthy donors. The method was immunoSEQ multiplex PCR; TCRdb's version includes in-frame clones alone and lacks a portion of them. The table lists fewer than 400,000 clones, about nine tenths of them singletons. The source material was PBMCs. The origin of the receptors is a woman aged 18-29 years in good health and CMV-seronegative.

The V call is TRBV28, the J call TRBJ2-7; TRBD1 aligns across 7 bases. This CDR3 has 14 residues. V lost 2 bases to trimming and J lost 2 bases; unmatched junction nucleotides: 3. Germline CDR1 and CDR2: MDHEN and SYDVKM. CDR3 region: CASSLGQGAYEQYF. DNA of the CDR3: TGTGCCAGCAGTTTAGGTCAGGGGGCCTACGAGCAGTACTTC.

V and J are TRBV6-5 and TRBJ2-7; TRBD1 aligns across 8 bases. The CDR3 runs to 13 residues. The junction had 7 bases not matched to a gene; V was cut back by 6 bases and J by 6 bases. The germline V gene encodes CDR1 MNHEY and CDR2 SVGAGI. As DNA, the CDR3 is TGTGCCAGCAGCCAGACAGGGGTGGGCGAGCAGTACTTC. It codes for CASSQTGVGEQYF.

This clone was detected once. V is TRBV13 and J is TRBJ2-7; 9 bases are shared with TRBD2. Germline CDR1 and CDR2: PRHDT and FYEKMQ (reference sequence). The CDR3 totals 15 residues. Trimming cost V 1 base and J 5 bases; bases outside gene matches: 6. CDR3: CASSLEVAGVHEQYF. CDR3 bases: TGTGCCAGCAGCTTAGAGGTAGCGGGAGTCCACGAGCAGTACTTC.

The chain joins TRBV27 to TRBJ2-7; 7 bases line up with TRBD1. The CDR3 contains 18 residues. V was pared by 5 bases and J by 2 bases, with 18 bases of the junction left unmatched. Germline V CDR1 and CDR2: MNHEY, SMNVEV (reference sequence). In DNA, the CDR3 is TGTGCCAGCAGTCTGACAGGGATCCGGGGCGGGTCCCCCTACGAGCAGTACTTC. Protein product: CASSLTGIRGGSPYEQYF.

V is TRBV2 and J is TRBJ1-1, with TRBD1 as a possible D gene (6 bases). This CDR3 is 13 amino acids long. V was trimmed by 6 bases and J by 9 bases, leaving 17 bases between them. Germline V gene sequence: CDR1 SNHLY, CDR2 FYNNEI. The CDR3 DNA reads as TGTGCCAGCAGGACGGACAGCTACACCCAAGCTTTCTTT. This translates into CASRTDSYTQAFF.

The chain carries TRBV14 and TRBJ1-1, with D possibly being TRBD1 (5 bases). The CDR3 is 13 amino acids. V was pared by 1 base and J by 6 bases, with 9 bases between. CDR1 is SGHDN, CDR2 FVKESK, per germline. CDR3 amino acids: CASSQARTSEAFF. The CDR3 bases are TGTGCCAGCAGCCAAGCTCGGACATCTGAAGCTTTCTTT.

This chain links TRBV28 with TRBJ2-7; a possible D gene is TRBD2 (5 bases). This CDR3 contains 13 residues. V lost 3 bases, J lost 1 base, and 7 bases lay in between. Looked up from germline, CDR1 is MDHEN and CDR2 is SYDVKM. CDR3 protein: CASSFRGSYEQYF. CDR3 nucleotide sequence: TGTGCCAGCAGTTTTCGGGGATCCTACGAGCAGTACTTC.

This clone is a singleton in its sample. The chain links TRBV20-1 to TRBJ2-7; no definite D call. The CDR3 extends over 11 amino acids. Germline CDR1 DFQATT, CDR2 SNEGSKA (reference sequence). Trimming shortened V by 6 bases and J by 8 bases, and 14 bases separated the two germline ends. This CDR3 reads CSARDVDKQYF. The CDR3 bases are TGCAGTGCCCGAGACGTCGACAAGCAGTACTTC.

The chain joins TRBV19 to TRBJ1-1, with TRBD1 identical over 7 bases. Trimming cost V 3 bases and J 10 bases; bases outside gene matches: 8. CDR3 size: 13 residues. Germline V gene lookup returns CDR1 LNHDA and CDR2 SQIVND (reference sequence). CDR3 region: CASSILPGQLAFF. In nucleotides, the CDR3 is TGTGCCAGTAGTATCCTCCCGGGACAGCTAGCTTTCTTT. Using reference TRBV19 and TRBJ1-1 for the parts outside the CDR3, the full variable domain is DGGITQSPKYLFRKEGQNVTLSCEQNLNHDAMYWYRQDPGQGLRLIYYSQIVNDFQKGDIAEGYSVSREKKESFPLTVTSAQKNPTAFYLCASSILPGQLAFFGQGTRLTVV.

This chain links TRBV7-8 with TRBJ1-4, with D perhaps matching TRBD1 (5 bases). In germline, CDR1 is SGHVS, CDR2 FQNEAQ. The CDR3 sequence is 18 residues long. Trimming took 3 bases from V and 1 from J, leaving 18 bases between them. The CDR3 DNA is TGTGCCAGCAGCTTTTATATCAGGGAGGGCCGAACTAATGAAAAACTGTTTTTT. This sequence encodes CASSFYIREGRTNEKLFF.

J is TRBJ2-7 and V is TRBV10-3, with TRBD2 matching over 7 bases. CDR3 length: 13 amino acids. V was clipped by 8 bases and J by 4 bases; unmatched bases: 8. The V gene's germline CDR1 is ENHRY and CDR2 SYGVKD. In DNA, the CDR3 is TGTGCCATCTACGGCGGGGGACTTTACGAGCAGTACTTC. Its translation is CAIYGGGLYEQYF.

The CDR3 loop is CASSIGMRVNEQFF. The CDR3 DNA sequence: TGTGCCAGTAGTATAGGAATGAGGGTCAATGAGCAGTTCTTC. The genes are TRBV19 and TRBJ2-1; the D gene is possibly TRBD2 (5 bases). From germline, CDR1 is LNHDA and CDR2 SQIVND (reference sequence). This CDR3 is 14 amino acids long. With 1 base removed from V and 6 bases from J, the gap between germline ends came to 10 bases.

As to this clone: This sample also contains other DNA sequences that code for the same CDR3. CDR3 coding DNA: TGTGCCAGCAGTTACTCCCCTAGCGGAGCCTACAATGAGCAGTTCTTC. This encodes CASSYSPSGAYNEQFF. J is TRBJ2-1 and V is TRBV6-5; 7 nucleotides line up with TRBD2. Losses at the gene ends were 0 bases for V and 2 bases for J; bases not matched to a gene: 4. The germline CDR1 and CDR2 sequences are MNHEY and SVGAGI. The CDR3 has 16 residues.